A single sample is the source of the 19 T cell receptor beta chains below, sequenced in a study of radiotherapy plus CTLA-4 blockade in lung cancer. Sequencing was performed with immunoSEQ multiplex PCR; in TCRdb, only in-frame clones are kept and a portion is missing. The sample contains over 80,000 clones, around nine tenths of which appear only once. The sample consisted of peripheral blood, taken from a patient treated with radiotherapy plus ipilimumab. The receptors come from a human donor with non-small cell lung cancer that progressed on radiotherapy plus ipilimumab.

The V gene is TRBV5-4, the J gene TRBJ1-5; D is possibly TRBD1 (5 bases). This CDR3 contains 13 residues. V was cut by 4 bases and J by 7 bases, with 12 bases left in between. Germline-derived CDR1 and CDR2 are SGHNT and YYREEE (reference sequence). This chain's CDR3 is CASSRGGDQPQHF. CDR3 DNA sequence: TGTGCCAGCAGCCGTGGGGGGGACCAGCCCCAGCATTTT.

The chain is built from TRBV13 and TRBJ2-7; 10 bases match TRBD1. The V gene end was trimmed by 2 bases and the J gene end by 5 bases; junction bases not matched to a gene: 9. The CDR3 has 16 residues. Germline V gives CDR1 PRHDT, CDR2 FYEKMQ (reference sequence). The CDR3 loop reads CASSLNFRQGANEQYF. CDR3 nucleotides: TGTGCCAGCAGCTTAAATTTCCGACAGGGGGCAAACGAGCAGTACTTC. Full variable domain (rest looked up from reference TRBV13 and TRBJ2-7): AAGVIQSPRHLIKEKRETATLKCYPIPRHDTVYWYQQGPGQDPQFLISFYEKMQSDKGSIPDRFSAQQFSDYHSELNMSSLELGDSALYFCASSLNFRQGANEQYFGPGTRLTVT.

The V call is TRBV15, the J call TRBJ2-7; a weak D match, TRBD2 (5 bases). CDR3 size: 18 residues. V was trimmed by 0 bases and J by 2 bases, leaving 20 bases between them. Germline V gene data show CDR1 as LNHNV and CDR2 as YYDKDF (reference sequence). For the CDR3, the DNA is TGTGCCACCAGCAGAGATATTCGGTCTTTTACGGGGACCTACGAGCAGTACTTC. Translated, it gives CATSRDIRSFTGTYEQYF.

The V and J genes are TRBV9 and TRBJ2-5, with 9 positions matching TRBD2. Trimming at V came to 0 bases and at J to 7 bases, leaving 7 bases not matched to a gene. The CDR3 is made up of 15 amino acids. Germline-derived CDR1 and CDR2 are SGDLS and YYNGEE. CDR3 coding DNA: TGTGCCAGCAGCGTAGATCTAGCGGGGACTGGGACCCAGTACTTC. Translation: CASSVDLAGTGTQYF.

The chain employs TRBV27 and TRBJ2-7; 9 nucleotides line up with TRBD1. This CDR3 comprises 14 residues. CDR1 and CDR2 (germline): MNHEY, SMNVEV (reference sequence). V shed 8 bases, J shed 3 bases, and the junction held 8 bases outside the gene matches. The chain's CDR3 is CASRGPGQGYEQYF. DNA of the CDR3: TGTGCCAGCCGGGGTCCGGGACAGGGCTACGAGCAGTACTTC.

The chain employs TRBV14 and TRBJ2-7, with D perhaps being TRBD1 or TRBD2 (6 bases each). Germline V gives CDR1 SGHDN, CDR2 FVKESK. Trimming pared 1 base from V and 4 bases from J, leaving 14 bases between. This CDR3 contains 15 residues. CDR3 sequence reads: CASSQAWGAIYEQYF. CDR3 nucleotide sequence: TGTGCCAGCAGCCAAGCGTGGGGGGCTATATACGAGCAGTACTTC.

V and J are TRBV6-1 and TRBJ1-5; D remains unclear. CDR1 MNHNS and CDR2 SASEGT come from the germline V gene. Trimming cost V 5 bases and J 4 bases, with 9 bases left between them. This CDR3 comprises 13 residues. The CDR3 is CASSREQNQPQHF. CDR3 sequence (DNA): TGTGCCAGCAGTCGGGAGCAAAATCAGCCCCAGCATTTT.

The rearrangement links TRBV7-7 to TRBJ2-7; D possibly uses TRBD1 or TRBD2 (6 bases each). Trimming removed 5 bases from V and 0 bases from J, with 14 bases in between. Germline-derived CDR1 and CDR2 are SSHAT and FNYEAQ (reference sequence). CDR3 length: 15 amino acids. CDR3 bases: TGTGCCAGCAGCCCCGGGGGCGCGAGCTCCTACGAGCAGTACTTC. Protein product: CASSPGGASSYEQYF.

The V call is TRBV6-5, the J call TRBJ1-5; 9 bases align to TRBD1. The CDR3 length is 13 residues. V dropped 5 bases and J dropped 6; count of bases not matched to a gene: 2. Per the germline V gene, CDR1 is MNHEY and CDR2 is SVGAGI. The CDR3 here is CASSTGGLQPQHF. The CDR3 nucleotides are TGTGCCAGCAGTACAGGGGGCCTTCAGCCCCAGCATTTT.

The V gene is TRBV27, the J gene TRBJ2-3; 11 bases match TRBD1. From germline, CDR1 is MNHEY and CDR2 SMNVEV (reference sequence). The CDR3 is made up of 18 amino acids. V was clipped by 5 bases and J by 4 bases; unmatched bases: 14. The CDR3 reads CASSERGQGVFSADTQYF. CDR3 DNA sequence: TGTGCCAGCAGTGAACGGGGACAGGGGGTTTTTTCTGCAGATACGCAGTATTTT.

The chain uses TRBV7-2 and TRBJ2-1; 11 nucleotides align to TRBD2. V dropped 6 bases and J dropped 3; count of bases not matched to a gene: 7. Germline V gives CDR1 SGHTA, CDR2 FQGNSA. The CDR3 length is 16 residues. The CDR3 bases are TGTGCCAGCAGTCCGACTAGCGGGGCAATCTACAATGAGCAGTTCTTC. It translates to CASSPTSGAIYNEQFF.

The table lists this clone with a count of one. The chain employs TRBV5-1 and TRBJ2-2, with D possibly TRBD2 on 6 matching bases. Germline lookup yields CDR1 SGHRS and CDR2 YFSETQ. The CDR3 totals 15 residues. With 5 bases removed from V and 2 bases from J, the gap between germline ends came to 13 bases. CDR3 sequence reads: CASSLGGINTGELFF. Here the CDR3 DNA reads TGCGCCAGCAGTCTCGGGGGAATTAACACCGGGGAGCTGTTTTTT.

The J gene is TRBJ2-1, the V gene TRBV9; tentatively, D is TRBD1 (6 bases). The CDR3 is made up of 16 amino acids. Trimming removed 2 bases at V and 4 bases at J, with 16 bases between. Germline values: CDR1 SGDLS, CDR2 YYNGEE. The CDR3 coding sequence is TGTGCCAGCAGCGTGGGGGCGGGCCCCCTGTACAATGAGCAGTTCTTC. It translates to CASSVGAGPLYNEQFF.

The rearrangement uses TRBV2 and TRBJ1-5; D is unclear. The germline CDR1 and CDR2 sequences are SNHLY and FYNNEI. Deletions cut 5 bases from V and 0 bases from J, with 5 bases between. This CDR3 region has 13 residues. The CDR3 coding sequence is TGTGCCAGCAGTTACTATAGCAATCAGCCCCAGCATTTT. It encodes CASSYYSNQPQHF.

The CDR3 loop reads CASSPGTGGVYEQYF. CDR3 nucleotide sequence: TGCGCCAGCAGCCCCGGGACAGGGGGGGTTTACGAGCAGTACTTC. This chain connects TRBV4-3 to TRBJ2-7; TRBD1 aligns across 11 bases. The CDR3 has 15 residues. The germline V gene encodes CDR1 LGHNA and CDR2 YSLEER. Germline trimming cut 4 bases from V and 4 bases from J; bases unmatched to any gene: 6.

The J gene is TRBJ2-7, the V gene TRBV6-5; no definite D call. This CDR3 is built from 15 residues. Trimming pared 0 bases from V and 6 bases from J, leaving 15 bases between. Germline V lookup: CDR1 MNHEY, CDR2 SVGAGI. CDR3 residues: CASSYSNFGVGEQYF. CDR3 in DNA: TGTGCCAGCAGTTACTCGAATTTTGGGGTTGGCGAGCAGTACTTC.

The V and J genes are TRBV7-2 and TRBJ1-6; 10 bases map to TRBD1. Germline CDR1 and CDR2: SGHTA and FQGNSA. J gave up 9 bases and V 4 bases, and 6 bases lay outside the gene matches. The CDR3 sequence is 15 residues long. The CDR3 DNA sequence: TGTGCCAGCAGCTCACGGACAGGGGGAGTTTCACCCCTCCACTTT. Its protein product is CASSSRTGGVSPLHF.

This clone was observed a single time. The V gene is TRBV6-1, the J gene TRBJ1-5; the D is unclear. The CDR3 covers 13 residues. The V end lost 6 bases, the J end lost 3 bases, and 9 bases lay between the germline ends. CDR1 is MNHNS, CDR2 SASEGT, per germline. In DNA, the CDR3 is TGTGCCAGCAGCGACGGATACAATCAGCCCCAGCATTTT. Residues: CASSDGYNQPQHF.

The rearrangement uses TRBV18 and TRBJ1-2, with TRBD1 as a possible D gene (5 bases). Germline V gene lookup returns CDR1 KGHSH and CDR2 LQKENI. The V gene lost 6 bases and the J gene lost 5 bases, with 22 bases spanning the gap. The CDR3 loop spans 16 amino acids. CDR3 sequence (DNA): TGTGCCAGCTCGCACTTGGCACAGGCTACTGAATATGGCTACACCTTC. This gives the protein CASSHLAQATEYGYTF.